Listed below are T cell receptor beta chains from one sample, sequenced in a study of blood T cell repertoires in COVID-19. Assay used: immunoSEQ multiplex PCR; TCRdb lists only in-frame clones, some missing. The sample shows about 290,000 clones, around 86% of them seen only once. The specimen sequenced was PBMCs or T cells enriched from blood (not recorded which). These receptors were taken from a woman aged 40 to 50 who had recovered from COVID-19. Each CDR3 is given with its conserved first and last residue. The D gene is left open where the match is weak. A row's size may be missing; if present it is once, few, many or a size class.

clone_size | j_call | d_call | v_call | cdr3_aa | cdr3_nt
once | TRBJ2-1 | TRBD2 | TRBV9 | CASSYLPTSGGSKEQFF | TGTGCCAGCAGTTACCTCCCTACTAGCGGGGGTAGTAAAGAGCAGTTCTTC
. | TRBJ2-7 | . | TRBV3-1/TRBV3-2 | CASSQSTSPGFEQYF | TGTGCCAGCAGCCAATCCACCAGTCCGGGTTTCGAGCAGTACTTC
. | TRBJ1-1 | TRBD1 | TRBV4-1 | CASSQAGTVNTEAFF | TGCGCCAGCAGCCAAGCTGGGACAGTGAACACTGAAGCTTTCTTT
. | TRBJ2-3 | . | TRBV19 | CASNRDPSGTDTQYF | TGTGCCAGTAATCGAGATCCAAGCGGGACAGATACGCAGTATTTT
. | TRBJ1-4 | TRBD1 | TRBV5-1 | CASRRDRGNEKLFF | TGCGCCAGCAGACGGGACAGGGGGAATGAAAAACTGTTTTTT
. | TRBJ1-5 | TRBD1 | TRBV5-1 | CASRRDPTGDQPQHF | TGCGCCAGCAGACGGGACCCGACAGGGGACCAGCCCCAGCATTTT
. | TRBJ2-2 | . | TRBV7-3 | CASSLTSGGGTGELFF | TGTGCCAGCAGCTTAACTTCCGGCGGCGGGACCGGGGAGCTGTTTTTT
. | TRBJ1-6 | . | TRBV9 | CASSKTRDSPLHF | TGTGCCAGCAGCAAAACACGGGATTCACCCCTCCACTTT
. | TRBJ2-2 | TRBD2 | TRBV7-3 | CASSSSGGFSGELFF | TGTGCCAGCAGCTCGAGCGGGGGGTTTTCCGGGGAGCTGTTTTTT
once | TRBJ1-2 | TRBD1 | TRBV5-4 | CASSQLAGGDGYGYTF | TGTGCCAGCAGCCAACTTGCAGGGGGCGACGGCTATGGCTACACCTTC
. | TRBJ2-5 | TRBD2 | TRBV4-3 | CASSQDGWLAGGPEETQYF | TGCGCCAGCAGCCAAGATGGCTGGCTAGCGGGAGGGCCTGAAGAGACCCAGTACTTC
. | TRBJ2-5 | . | TRBV2 | CASTSTETQYF | TGTGCCAGCACTAGCACGGAGACCCAGTACTTC
few | TRBJ2-7 | . | TRBV5-5 | CASSLARYYEQYF | TGTGCCAGCAGCTTGGCCAGATACTACGAGCAGTACTTC
. | TRBJ1-3 | . | TRBV24-1 | CATSDLYRDTGNTIYF | TGTGCCACCAGTGATTTGTACAGGGATACAGGAAACACCATATATTTT
. | TRBJ1-2 | TRBD1 | TRBV15 | CATSRDSRTGLGYTF | TGTGCCACCAGCAGAGATAGCCGGACAGGGCTTGGCTACACCTTC
. | TRBJ2-5 | . | TRBV19 | CASSSLGGRMETQYF | TGTGCCAGTAGCTCCCTTGGGGGCAGGATGGAGACCCAGTACTTC
. | TRBJ2-3 | . | TRBV11-3 | CASSFTQSTDTQYF | TGTGCCAGCAGCTTCACCCAGAGCACAGATACGCAGTATTTT
. | TRBJ1-2 | . | TRBV27 | CASSLAGQTYGYTF | TGTGCCAGCAGTTTAGCGGGCCAGACCTATGGCTACACCTTC
. | TRBJ1-3 | . | TRBV4-1 | CASSQPQQAVSGNTIYF | TGCGCCAGCAGCCAACCCCAGCAGGCCGTCTCTGGAAACACCATATATTTT
. | TRBJ1-2 | TRBD1 | TRBV7-2 | CASSLVPSTGGLNYGYTF | TGTGCCAGCAGCTTAGTCCCCTCCACAGGGGGCCTCAACTATGGCTACACCTTC
. | TRBJ1-1 | . | TRBV24-1 | CATSKGPNTEAFF | TGTGCCACCTCAAAGGGGCCGAACACTGAAGCTTTCTTT
. | TRBJ1-3 | . | TRBV5-1 | CASSFQGQSPGNTIYF | TGCGCCAGCAGCTTCCAGGGGCAGAGTCCTGGAAACACCATATATTTT
. | TRBJ1-1 | . | TRBV5-1 | CASSLVAENTEAFF | TGCGCCAGCAGCTTGGTGGCGGAGAACACTGAAGCTTTCTTT
. | TRBJ1-6 | . | TRBV7-2 | CASIQGLGGESPLHF | TGTGCCAGCATCCAGGGCCTGGGAGGCGAATCACCCCTCCACTTT
. | TRBJ1-3 | TRBD1 | TRBV7-9 | CASRYGTGGKEGSGNTIYF | TGTGCCAGCAGATACGGGACAGGGGGCAAGGAAGGGTCTGGAAACACCATATATTTT
. | TRBJ1-4 | TRBD1 | TRBV4-2 | CASSPTGVQANEKLFF | TGTGCCAGCAGCCCGACAGGGGTGCAAGCTAATGAAAAACTGTTTTTT
. | TRBJ2-7 | TRBD2 | TRBV5-4 | CASSFYSGGSYEQYF | TGTGCCAGCAGCTTTTATAGCGGGGGATCCTACGAGCAGTACTTC
. | TRBJ1-6 | . | TRBV9 | CASSLGARARVDSPLHF | TGTGCCAGCAGCCTGGGAGCGAGGGCAAGGGTTGATTCACCCCTCCACTTT
. | TRBJ2-1 | TRBD2 | TRBV29-1 | CSVGGLAGGTYNEQFF | TGCAGCGTTGGGGGACTAGCGGGAGGGACCTACAATGAGCAGTTCTTC
. | TRBJ2-7 | TRBD2 | TRBV11-2 | CASSGLAGYEQYF | TGTGCCAGTTCCGGACTAGCGGGATACGAGCAGTACTTC
. | TRBJ1-1 | . | TRBV19 | CASSIGPDGEAFF | TGTGCCAGTAGTATCGGCCCAGACGGGGAAGCTTTCTTT
. | TRBJ1-3 | . | TRBV7-9 | CASSLGGPISGNTIYF | TGTGCCAGCAGCTTGGGGGGGCCTATCTCTGGAAACACCATATATTTT
. | TRBJ1-2 | TRBD1 | TRBV6-5 | CASSPRGAGYGYTF | TGTGCCAGCAGTCCCAGGGGGGCGGGCTATGGCTACACCTTC
. | TRBJ1-1 | . | TRBV11-3 | CASSLDSNTEAFF | TGTGCCAGCAGCTTAGACTCGAACACTGAAGCTTTCTTT
few | TRBJ1-1 | TRBD1 | TRBV5-4 | CASSPGQGARMNTEAFF | TGTGCCAGCAGCCCCGGACAGGGGGCGAGGATGAACACTGAAGCTTTCTTT
. | TRBJ2-1 | . | TRBV9 | CASSAVGGESYNEQFF | TGTGCCAGCAGCGCTGTCGGGGGAGAATCCTACAATGAGCAGTTCTTC
. | TRBJ1-1 | . | TRBV19 | CASSTGARNTEAFF | TGTGCCAGTAGTACAGGGGCGCGGAACACTGAAGCTTTCTTT
. | TRBJ1-2 | . | TRBV5-1 | CASALDGDYGYTF | TGCGCCAGCGCGTTGGACGGGGACTATGGCTACACCTTC
. | TRBJ1-2 | TRBD1 | TRBV19 | CASSPSRDRGSGYTF | TGTGCCAGTAGTCCCTCTCGCGACAGGGGAAGCGGCTACACCTTC
. | TRBJ1-2 | . | TRBV2 | CASTQDRIPQENYGYTF | TGTGCCAGCACCCAAGACAGAATACCCCAGGAGAACTATGGCTACACCTTC
. | TRBJ2-2 | TRBD2 | TRBV7-2 | CASSLVGSGIPTGELFF | TGTGCCAGCAGCTTAGTGGGTAGCGGGATCCCCACCGGGGAGCTGTTTTTT